This passage covers 17 T cell receptor beta chains from one sample sequenced in a study of shared clonotypes between healthy human individuals. The repertoire was sequenced with immunoSEQ multiplex PCR; TCRdb's copy has only in-frame clones and lacks some. The sample lists about 500,000 clones; roughly three quarters were seen once. The sample comprised PBMCs. Every receptor here comes from a woman aged 40-49 years in good health. Some clones in this sample may be carry-over from other donors' samples.

A note on this clone: A read error is possible here, since a much larger clone lies one base away. The sample has other DNA sequences that encode this CDR3 too. The chain employs TRBV28 and TRBJ2-5; 9 bases line up with TRBD1. This CDR3 has 15 residues. From germline, CDR1 is MDHEN and CDR2 SYDVKM. V lost 5 bases to trimming and J lost 2 bases; unmatched junction nucleotides: 6. Here the CDR3 DNA reads TGTGCCAGCAGTCTACCTGGACAGGGGCAAGAGACCCAGTACTTC. This translates into CASSLPGQGQETQYF.

This chain connects TRBV5-1 to TRBJ2-1; no definite D call. The CDR3 totals 14 residues. Trimming cost V 0 bases and J 8 bases, with 12 bases left between them. Germline-derived CDR1 and CDR2 are SGHRS and YFSETQ. CDR3 residues: CASSLAGALDEQFF. DNA for the CDR3: TGCGCCAGCAGCTTGGCCGGAGCTCTGGATGAGCAGTTCTTC.

This sequence joins TRBV20-1 and TRBJ2-5, with D uncertain. Per the germline V gene, CDR1 is DFQATT and CDR2 is SNEGSKA (reference sequence). With 3 bases removed from V and 2 bases from J, the gap between germline ends came to 4 bases. The length of the CDR3 is 11 residues. CDR3 protein: CSASEQETQYF. The DNA for the CDR3 is TGCAGTGCTAGCGAGCAAGAGACCCAGTACTTC.

This clone was counted between two and nine times. The chain carries TRBV28 and TRBJ2-7; 7 bases are shared with TRBD2. This CDR3 contains 16 residues. CDR1 is MDHEN and CDR2 is SYDVKM in the germline V gene. The trim removed 3 bases at V and 0 bases at J, leaving 8 bases unmatched. The CDR3 DNA is TGTGCCAGCAGTTTGACGCTTGGGGAGGGCTCCTACGAGCAGTACTTC. Its protein product is CASSLTLGEGSYEQYF.

V gene TRBV30 combines with J gene TRBJ2-7; the D gene could be TRBD1 or TRBD2 (5 bases each). The CDR3 runs 15 residues. Trimming shortened V by 2 bases and J by 2 bases, and 16 bases separated the two germline ends. Germline lookup yields CDR1 GTSNPN and CDR2 SVGIG (reference sequence). CDR3 residues: CAWSPLLGGPYEQYF. The CDR3 nucleotides read TGTGCCTGGAGTCCCTTACTTGGGGGTCCCTACGAGCAGTACTTC.

The rearrangement links TRBV7-3 to TRBJ2-7, with 7 bases lining up with TRBD2. Germline V lookup: CDR1 SGHTA, CDR2 FQGTGA. The CDR3 length is 16 residues. Losses at the gene ends were 0 bases for V and 3 bases for J; bases not matched to a gene: 8. The CDR3 sequence is CASSLTVRTSYYEQYF. Written as DNA, the CDR3 is TGTGCCAGCAGCTTAACGGTCCGGACTAGTTACTACGAGCAGTACTTC.

Note on this clone: A far larger clone is a single base away, which makes a read error likely. The chain recombines TRBV6-6 with TRBJ2-7; possible D gene TRBD2, 6 bases. In germline, CDR1 is MNHNY, CDR2 SVGAGI (reference sequence). This CDR3 region has 14 residues. The chain's CDR3 is CAGSYSNREYEQYF. The CDR3 region has the DNA TGTGCCGGCAGTTACTCGAATCGGGAGTACGAGCAGTACTTC.

This clone was counted a single time. This sequence joins TRBV5-1 and TRBJ2-1; the match to TRBD1 covers 9 bases. The CDR3 has 15 residues. The V gene end was trimmed by 2 bases and the J gene end by 4 bases; junction bases not matched to a gene: 4. CDR1 and CDR2 (germline): SGHRS, YFSETQ. CDR3 sequence (DNA): TGCGCCAGCAGCTTACAGGGGGCCCGGTACAATGAGCAGTTCTTC. Its protein is CASSLQGARYNEQFF.

This clone occurred a few times. The rearrangement joins TRBV5-1 to TRBJ2-2; perhaps TRBD1 as D (6 bases). The CDR3 is 15 amino acids. The V gene's germline CDR1 is SGHRS and CDR2 YFSETQ. The V end lost 5 bases, the J end lost 4 bases, and 15 bases lay between the germline ends. The CDR3 spells CASSARTELTGELFF. CDR3 nucleotide sequence: TGCGCCAGCAGTGCGAGGACAGAACTCACCGGGGAGCTGTTTTTT.

There are a few counts of this clone. The V call is TRBV5-1, the J call TRBJ2-7, with 8 bases lining up with TRBD1. In germline, CDR1 is SGHRS, CDR2 YFSETQ. The CDR3 length is 15 residues. The V and J ends lost 4 bases and 3 bases, in that order; junction bases with no gene match: 9. CDR3 nucleotides: TGCGCCAGCAGCAGCACCGGGACAGGCGACTACGAGCAGTACTTC. Its protein product is CASSSTGTGDYEQYF.

This clone was seen a handful of times. The chain has TRBV4-2 and TRBJ1-4, with D possibly TRBD1 on 6 matching bases. This CDR3 spans 16 amino acids. CDR1 is LGHNA and CDR2 is YNFKEQ in the germline V gene. Trimming left V 2 bases short and J 3 bases short, with 13 bases between. CDR3 sequence (DNA): TGTGCCAGCAGCCAATTTAGGGCAGGGGCTAATGAAAAACTGTTTTTT. Encoded protein: CASSQFRAGANEKLFF.

The chain joins TRBV18 to TRBJ2-3, with D perhaps TRBD1 (5 bases). Deletions cut 0 bases from V and 1 base from J, with 11 bases between. The CDR3 contains 16 residues. The germline V gene encodes CDR1 KGHSH and CDR2 LQKENI. This CDR3 is CASSPPNGRGTDTQYF. DNA of the CDR3: TGTGCCAGCTCACCACCGAATGGCAGGGGCACAGATACGCAGTATTTT.

Only one count was recorded for this clone. V and J are TRBV6-1 and TRBJ2-7, with D uncertain. This CDR3 has 15 residues. Germline V CDR1 and CDR2: MNHNS, SASEGT. V gave up 0 bases and J gave up 1 base, with 10 bases separating them. Written as DNA, the CDR3 is TGTGCCAGCAGTGAAGCCCTCCCCGATTCCTACGAGCAGTACTTC. Amino acids: CASSEALPDSYEQYF.

The chain joins TRBV6-1 to TRBJ2-7; TRBD2 agrees at 9 bases. The germline V gene has CDR1 MNHNS and CDR2 SASEGT. The CDR3 is 13 amino acids. Losses at the gene ends were 7 bases for V and 6 bases for J; bases not matched to a gene: 7. In DNA, the CDR3 is TGTGCCAGCACCGGGACTAGCCTCTTCGAGCAGTACTTC. Translated, it gives CASTGTSLFEQYF.

As regards this clone: It is likely a read error: a sequence one base away is far more abundant. The chain employs TRBV30 and TRBJ2-7, with 11 bases fitting TRBD2. CDR1 and CDR2 from the germline V gene are GTSNPN and SVGIG (reference sequence). The trim removed 2 bases at V and 0 bases at J, leaving 12 bases unmatched. The CDR3 runs to 18 residues. CDR3 bases: TGTGCCTGGAGTAAGCCGGGACTAGCGGAAGGGTCCTCCTACGAGCAGTACTTC. Protein: CAWSKPGLAEGSSYEQYF.

This chain joins TRBV28 and TRBJ1-1, with 11 bases lining up with TRBD1. The CDR3 contains 14 residues. Germline trimming cut 5 bases from V and 5 bases from J; bases unmatched to any gene: 4. The V gene's germline CDR1 is MDHEN and CDR2 SYDVKM. CDR3 sequence reads: CASSPGTGGTEAFF. CDR3 DNA: TGTGCCAGCAGTCCCGGGACAGGGGGGACTGAAGCTTTCTTT.

This chain joins TRBV28 and TRBJ2-7, with 7 positions matching TRBD2. V was clipped by 7 bases and J by 2 bases; unmatched bases: 2. CDR1 and CDR2 from the germline V gene are MDHEN and SYDVKM. The CDR3 length is 12 residues. CDR3 sequence: CASNGLAYEQYF. The CDR3 nucleotides read TGTGCCAGCAACGGACTAGCCTACGAGCAGTACTTC.